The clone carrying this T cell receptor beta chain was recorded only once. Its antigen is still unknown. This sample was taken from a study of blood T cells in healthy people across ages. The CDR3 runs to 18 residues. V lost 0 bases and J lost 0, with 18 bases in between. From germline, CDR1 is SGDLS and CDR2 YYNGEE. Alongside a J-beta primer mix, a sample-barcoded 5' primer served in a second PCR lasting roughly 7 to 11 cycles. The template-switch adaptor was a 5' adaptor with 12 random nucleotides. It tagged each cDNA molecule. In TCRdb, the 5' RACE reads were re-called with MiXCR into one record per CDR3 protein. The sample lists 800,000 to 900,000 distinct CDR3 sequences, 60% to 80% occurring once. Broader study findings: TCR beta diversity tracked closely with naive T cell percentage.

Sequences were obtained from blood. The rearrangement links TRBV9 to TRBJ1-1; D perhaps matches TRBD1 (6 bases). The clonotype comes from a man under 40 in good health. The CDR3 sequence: CASSVVDSAPSMNTEAFF. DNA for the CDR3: TGTGCCAGCAGCGTAGTGGACAGCGCCCCGTCAATGAACACTGAAGCTTTCTTT.